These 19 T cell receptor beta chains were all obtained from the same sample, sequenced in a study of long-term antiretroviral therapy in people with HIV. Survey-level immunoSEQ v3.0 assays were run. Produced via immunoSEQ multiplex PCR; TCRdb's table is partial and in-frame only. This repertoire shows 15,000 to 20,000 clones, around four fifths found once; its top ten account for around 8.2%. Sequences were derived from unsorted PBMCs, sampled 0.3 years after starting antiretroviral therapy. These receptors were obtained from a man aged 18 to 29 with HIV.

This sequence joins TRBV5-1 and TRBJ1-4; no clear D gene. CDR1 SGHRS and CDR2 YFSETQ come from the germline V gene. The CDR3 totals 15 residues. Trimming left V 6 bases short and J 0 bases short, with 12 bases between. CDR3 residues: CASTKTGTTNEKLFF. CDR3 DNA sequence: TGCGCCAGCACAAAGACCGGGACAACTAATGAAAAACTGTTTTTT.

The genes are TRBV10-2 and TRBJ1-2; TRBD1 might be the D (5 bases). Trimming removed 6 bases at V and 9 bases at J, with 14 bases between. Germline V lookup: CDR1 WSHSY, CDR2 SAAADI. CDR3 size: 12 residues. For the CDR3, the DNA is TGCGCCAGCAGGGGGGACCCCGAGAGCTACACCTTC. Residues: CASRGDPESYTF.

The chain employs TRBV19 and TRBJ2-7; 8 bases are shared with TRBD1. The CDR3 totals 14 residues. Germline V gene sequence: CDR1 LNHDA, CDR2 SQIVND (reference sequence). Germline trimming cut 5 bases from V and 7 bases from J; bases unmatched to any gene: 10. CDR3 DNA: TGTGCCAGTAGTTCCGGGACAGGAGGTTGGGAGCAGTACTTC. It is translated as CASSSGTGGWEQYF.

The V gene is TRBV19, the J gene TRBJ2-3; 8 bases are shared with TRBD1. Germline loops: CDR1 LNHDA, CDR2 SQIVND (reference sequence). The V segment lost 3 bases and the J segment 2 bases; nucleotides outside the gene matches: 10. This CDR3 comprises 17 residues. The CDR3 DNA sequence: TGTGCCAGTAGTATCACGGAGACAGGGGCGCCCACAGATACGCAGTATTTT. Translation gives CASSITETGAPTDTQYF.

The CDR3 loop is CASSPARRDSGTQYF. In nucleotides, the CDR3 is TGTGCCAGCAGCCCCGCCCGGAGGGACTCAGGGACCCAGTACTTC. The chain has TRBV11-2 and TRBJ2-5, with a weak D call TRBD2 (6 bases). The length of the CDR3 is 15 residues. Trimming shortened V by 5 bases and J by 7 bases, and 20 bases separated the two germline ends. CDR1 is SGHAT and CDR2 is FQNNGV in the germline V gene.

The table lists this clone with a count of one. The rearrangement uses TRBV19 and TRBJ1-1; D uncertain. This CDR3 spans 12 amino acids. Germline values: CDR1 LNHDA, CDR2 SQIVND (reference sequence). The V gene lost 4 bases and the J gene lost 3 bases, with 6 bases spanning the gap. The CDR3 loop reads CASSSGYTEAFF. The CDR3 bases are TGTGCCAGTAGTAGCGGTTACACTGAAGCTTTCTTT. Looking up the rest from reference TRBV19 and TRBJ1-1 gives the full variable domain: DGGITQSPKYLFRKEGQNVTLSCEQNLNHDAMYWYRQDPGQGLRLIYYSQIVNDFQKGDIAEGYSVSREKKESFPLTVTSAQKNPTAFYLCASSSGYTEAFFGQGTRLTVV.

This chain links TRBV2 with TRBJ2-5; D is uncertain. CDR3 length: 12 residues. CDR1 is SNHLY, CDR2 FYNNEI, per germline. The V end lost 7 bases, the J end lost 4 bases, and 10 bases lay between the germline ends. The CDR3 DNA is TGTGCCAGCACCCCCGTACGAGAGACCCAGTACTTC. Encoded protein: CASTPVRETQYF.

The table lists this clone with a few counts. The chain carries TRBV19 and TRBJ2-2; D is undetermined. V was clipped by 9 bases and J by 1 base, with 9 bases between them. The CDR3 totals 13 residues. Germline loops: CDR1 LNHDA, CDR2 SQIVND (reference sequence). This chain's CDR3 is CASIRKNTGELFF. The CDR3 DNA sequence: TGTGCCAGCATCCGAAAGAACACCGGGGAGCTGTTTTTT.

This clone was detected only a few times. The CDR3 region has the DNA TGTGCCAGCAGCCGCGGGACTAGCGGGGGGCCAGAGCAGTTCTTC. Its protein product is CASSRGTSGGPEQFF. J is TRBJ2-1 and V is TRBV7-8; 15 bases fit TRBD2. The CDR3 length is 15 residues. The junction had 6 bases not matched to a gene; V was cut back by 5 bases and J by 10 bases. Per the germline V gene, CDR1 is SGHVS and CDR2 is FQNEAQ.

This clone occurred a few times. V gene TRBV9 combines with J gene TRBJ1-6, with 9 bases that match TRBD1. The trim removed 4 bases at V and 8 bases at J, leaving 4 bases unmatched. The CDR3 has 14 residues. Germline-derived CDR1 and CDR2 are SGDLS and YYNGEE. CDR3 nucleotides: TGTGCCAGCAGCAGAGGACAGGGGTATTCACCCCTCCACTTT. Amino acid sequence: CASSRGQGYSPLHF.

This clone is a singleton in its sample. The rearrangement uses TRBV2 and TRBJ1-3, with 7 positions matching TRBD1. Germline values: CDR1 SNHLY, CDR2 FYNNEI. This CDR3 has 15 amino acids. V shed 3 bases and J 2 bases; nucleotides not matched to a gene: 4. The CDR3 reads CASSDTQGAGNTIYF. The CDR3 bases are TGTGCCAGCAGTGATACGCAGGGGGCTGGAAACACCATATATTTT.

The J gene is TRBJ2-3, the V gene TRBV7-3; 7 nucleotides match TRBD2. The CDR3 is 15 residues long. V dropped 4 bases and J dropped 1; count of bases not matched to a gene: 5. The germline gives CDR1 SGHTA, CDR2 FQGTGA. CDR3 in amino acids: CASSWGLSRTDTQYF. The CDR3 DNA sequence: TGTGCCAGCAGCTGGGGACTAAGTCGCACAGATACGCAGTATTTT.

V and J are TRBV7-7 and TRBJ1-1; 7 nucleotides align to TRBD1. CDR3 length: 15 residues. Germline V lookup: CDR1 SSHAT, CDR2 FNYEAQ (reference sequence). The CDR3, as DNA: TGTGCTACAATTCTTTACAGGGGAGGGTACACTGAAGCTTTCTTT. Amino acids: CATILYRGGYTEAFF.

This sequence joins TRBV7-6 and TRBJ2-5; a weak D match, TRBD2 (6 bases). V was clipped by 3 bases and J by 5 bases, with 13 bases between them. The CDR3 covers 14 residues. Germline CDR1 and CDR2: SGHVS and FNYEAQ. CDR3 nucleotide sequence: TGTGCCAGCAGCTTGACTAGGACAAGGGAGACCCAGTACTTC. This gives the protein CASSLTRTRETQYF.

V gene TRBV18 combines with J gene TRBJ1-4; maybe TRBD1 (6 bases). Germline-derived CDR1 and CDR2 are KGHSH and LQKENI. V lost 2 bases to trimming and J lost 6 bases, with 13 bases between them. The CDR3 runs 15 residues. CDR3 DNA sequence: TGTGCCAGCTCACCAGGAGGGGGAGATTATGAAAAACTGTTTTTT. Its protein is CASSPGGGDYEKLFF.

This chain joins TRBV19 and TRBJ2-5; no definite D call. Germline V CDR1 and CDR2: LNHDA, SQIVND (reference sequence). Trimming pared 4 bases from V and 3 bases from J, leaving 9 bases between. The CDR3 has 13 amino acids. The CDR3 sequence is CASSTRYEETQYF. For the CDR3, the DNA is TGTGCCAGTAGTACCAGATATGAAGAGACCCAGTACTTC.

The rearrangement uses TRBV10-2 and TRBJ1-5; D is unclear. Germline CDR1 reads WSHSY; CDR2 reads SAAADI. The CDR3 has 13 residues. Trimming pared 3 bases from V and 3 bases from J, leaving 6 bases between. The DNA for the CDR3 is TGCGCCAGCAGTGAACGTCACAATCAGCCCCAGCATTTT. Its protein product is CASSERHNQPQHF.

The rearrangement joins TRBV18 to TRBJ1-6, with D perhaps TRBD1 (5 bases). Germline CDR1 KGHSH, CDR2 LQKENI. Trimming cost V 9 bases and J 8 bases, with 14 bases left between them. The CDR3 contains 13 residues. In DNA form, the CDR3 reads TGTGCCAGTGGCAGGGCCTTAGATTCACCCCTCCACTTT. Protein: CASGRALDSPLHF.

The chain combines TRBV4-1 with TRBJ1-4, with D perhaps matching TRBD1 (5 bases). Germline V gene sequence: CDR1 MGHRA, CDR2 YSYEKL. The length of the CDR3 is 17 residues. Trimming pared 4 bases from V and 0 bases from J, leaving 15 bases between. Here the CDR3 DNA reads TGCGCCAGCAGCCTTCGGGGGGAGACTGCAACTAATGAAAAACTGTTTTTT. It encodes CASSLRGETATNEKLFF.